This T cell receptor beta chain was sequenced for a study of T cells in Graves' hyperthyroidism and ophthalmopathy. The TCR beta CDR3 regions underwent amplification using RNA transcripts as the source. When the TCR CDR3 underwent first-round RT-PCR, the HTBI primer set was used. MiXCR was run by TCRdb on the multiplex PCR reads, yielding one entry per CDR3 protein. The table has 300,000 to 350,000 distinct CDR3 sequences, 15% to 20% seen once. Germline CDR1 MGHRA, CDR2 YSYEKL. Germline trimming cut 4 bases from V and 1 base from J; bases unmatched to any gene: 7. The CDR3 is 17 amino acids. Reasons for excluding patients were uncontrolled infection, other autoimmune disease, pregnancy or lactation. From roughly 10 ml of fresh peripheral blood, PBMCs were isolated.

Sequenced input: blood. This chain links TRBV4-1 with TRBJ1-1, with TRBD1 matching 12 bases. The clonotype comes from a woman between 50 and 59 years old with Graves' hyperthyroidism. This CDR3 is CASSRSGTGGPNTEAFF. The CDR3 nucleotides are TGCGCCAGCAGCCGATCCGGGACAGGGGGCCCGAACACTGAAGCTTTCTTT.